This T cell receptor beta chain is from a study of blood T cells in healthy people across ages. As regards this clonotype: As yet, its antigen is unknown.

Germline CDR1 reads MNHNY; CDR2 reads SVGAGI (reference sequence). CDR3 length: 16 amino acids. Next came a second PCR, run for roughly 6 to 11 cycles, which used a sample-barcoded 5' primer along with a J-beta primer mix. Each cDNA molecule was tagged by a template-switch adaptor with 12 random nucleotides. TCRdb analysed the 5' RACE reads with MiXCR anew, one entry per CDR3 protein. The table shows roughly 2 million distinct CDR3 sequences, with roughly 50% occurring only once. Findings and limits, study-wide: Naive CD4+ cells and diversity were both higher in long-lived donors than in aged donors. Older individuals had lower TCR beta diversity per million T cells (the decline was roughly linear). TCR beta diversity tracked closely with naive T cell percentage.

Sequenced material: blood. This receptor was identified in a woman in her thirties or forties in good health. The chain combines TRBV6-6 with TRBJ2-5, with a possible D match to TRBD1 (5 bases). The J call could be wrong; TRBJ2-7 is a better fit for the DNA end. Here the CDR3 reads CASSYSKGQGGYEQYF. In DNA form, the CDR3 reads TGTGCCAGCAGTTACTCGAAGGGGCAGGGTGGCTACGAGCAGTACTTC.